These T cell receptor beta chains were read from a single sample in a study of T cells expressing NK-cell markers. TCRdb reworked the 5' RACE reads into one entry per CDR3 protein, no DNA. The listing contains fewer than 200,000 distinct CDR3 sequences. Material for sequencing was blood T cells: a sorted CD56 or NKG2C T cell subset, CD4+ or CD8+ T cells, or bulk PBMC T cells (not recorded which). The receptors were sampled from a woman between 18 and 75 years old in good health. The CDR3 runs from the conserved cysteine through the conserved F or W.

V: TRBV7-2; J: TRBJ2-7; CDR3: CASRLDVGYEQYF
V: TRBV20-1; J: TRBJ1-5; CDR3: CSARRGGAEPQHF
V: TRBV7-2; J: TRBJ1-2; CDR3: CASSRLAGMMNYGYTF
V: TRBV12-3/TRBV12-4; J: TRBJ2-1; CDR3: CASSLGSLAVYNEQFF
V: TRBV15; J: TRBJ2-2; CDR3: CATSGREVTGELFF
V: TRBV14; J: TRBJ2-2; CDR3: CASSQADLYTGELFF
V: TRBV5-4; J: TRBJ2-1; CDR3: CASRTSGSSYNEQFF
V: TRBV10-3; J: TRBJ2-1; CDR3: CAISEGGTSGGDEQFF
V: TRBV11-2; J: TRBJ2-2; CDR3: CASRRMAANTGELFF
V: TRBV5-1; J: TRBJ2-1; CDR3: CASSNGISGDGWNEQFF
V: TRBV9; J: TRBJ2-3; CDR3: CASSVLAGTTDTQYF
V: TRBV7-2; J: TRBJ2-5; CDR3: CASSSTRAQETQYF
V: TRBV27; J: TRBJ1-6; CDR3: CASRLDRAMGSPLHF
V: TRBV4-1; J: TRBJ2-2; CDR3: CASSQRRGGSSNPGELFF
V: TRBV20-1; J: TRBJ2-2; CDR3: CSATWTDGSGELFF
V: TRBV20-1; J: TRBJ1-5; CDR3: CSARERTRGFAQPQHF
V: TRBV5-1; J: TRBJ1-2; CDR3: CASGQGGDYGYTF
V: TRBV7-2; J: TRBJ2-7; CDR3: CASSLALAASYEQYF
V: TRBV4-2; J: TRBJ2-3; CDR3: CASSQDLQRGTDTQYF
V: TRBV7-2; J: TRBJ1-4; CDR3: CASSLGQGGEKLFF
V: TRBV5-1; J: TRBJ1-1; CDR3: CASSLEATSDTEAFF
V: TRBV11-2; J: TRBJ2-2; CDR3: CASSRAGGRTGELFF
V: TRBV15; J: TRBJ1-5; CDR3: CATSSQPGPINQPQHF